The clone carrying this T cell receptor (beta chain) was counted between two and nine times. Antigen: not known. This entry comes from a study of Tregs in tolerant kidney transplant recipients. Study-wide findings and caveats: The most relevant donor-specific Treg TCRbeta repertoire apparently came from expansion with activated donor B cells.

Germline CDR1 and CDR2: MRHNA and SNTAGT. This CDR3 spans 16 amino acids. Trimming took 2 bases from V and 2 from J; bases not matched to a gene: 4. TCRdb's copy holds only in-frame clones and misses some; the assay was immunoSEQ multiplex PCR. Of 240,000 or so clones in the sample, about four fifths were seen once. The sequencing sample was made of CD4+ T cells from blood. The chain carries TRBV6-4 and TRBJ2-1; 9 nucleotides match TRBD2. The TCR originated in a human donor in good health. The CDR3 region has the DNA TGTGCCAGCAGTGACGGGGGACTAGCTACCTACAATGAGCAGTTCTTC. It encodes CASSDGGLATYNEQFF.